One T cell receptor beta chain is described in this entry. Its antigen is not identified. Repertoires were generated with immunoSEQ multiplex PCR, while TCRdb's copy carries only in-frame clones and drops some. The sample has 70,000 or so clones; around 90% are singletons. The source of the sample is a study of OX40 agonist ivuxolimab in advanced cancers. Study as a whole: The study treated patients with ivuxolimab, an agonistic anti-OX40 (CD134) antibody. Those enrolled were 80% to 85% male, with a mean age of around 55 years and ages from roughly 20 to 85. Study results and limitations: CD4+ and CD8+ T cells in blood underwent clonal expansion by week 6 at 0.1 to 3.0 mg/kg. Low normalized clonal expansion also occurred in some nonresponding patients.

The CDR3 is made up of 14 amino acids. Trimming took 6 bases from V and 1 from J, leaving 13 bases between them. The germline gives CDR1 MNHEY, CDR2 SVGAGI. The source is an adult with an advanced solid tumor such as melanoma, head and neck, liver or kidney cancer. The chain recombines TRBV6-5 with TRBJ2-7; D perhaps matches TRBD2 (5 bases). This specimen consisted of CD4+ or CD8+ T cells sorted from blood, obtained in a trial of the OX40 agonist ivuxolimab. Written as DNA, the CDR3 is TGTGCCAGCAGGCCCCGGGGAATATCCTACGAGCAGTACTTC. It yields the protein CASRPRGISYEQYF.